This TCR beta chain was retrieved from a study of T cells in Graves' hyperthyroidism and ophthalmopathy (dated by TCRdb to about 2019). Study-wide context: To identify TCR V-J signatures that set the groups apart, the researchers used a discovery cohort of about a hundred patients, made up of roughly 40 with Graves' ophthalmopathy and 57 with stable Graves' hyperthyroidism. The paper reports TCR Vbeta CDR3 sequencing of some 140 peripheral blood samples: 40 or so ophthalmopathy, over 70 hyperthyroidism and some 17 progressor patients. Following sampling, methimazole starting at 30 mg daily was given to hyperthyroidism patients, and high-dose intravenous methylprednisolone was given to ophthalmopathy patients. In roughly six Graves' hyperthyroidism patients, the study also compared T-cell repertoires from thyroid tissue with T-cell repertoires from blood. The 100 discovery patients were randomly divided into training and test sets at a 7:3 ratio. Prospective prediction of ophthalmopathy was tested in an independent validation cohort of 18 to 20 hyperthyroidism patients and 15 to 17 patients who later progressed to ophthalmopathy. Study-wide findings and limitations: In validation, the model predicted progression to ophthalmopathy a median of around 6.5 months before onset, with roughly 70% sensitivity and more than 72% specificity. A 13 V-J signature model separated ophthalmopathy from stable hyperthyroidism, with around 91% sensitivity and about 81% specificity in cross-validation and 80%/75% in testing. Most expanded thyroid clonotypes (frequency above 0.001) were also found in blood, which suggests that blood repertoires may mirror thyroid immune responses. Sample size was not statistically predetermined, and blinding of investigators to group allocation was not performed.

Stable Graves' hyperthyroidism was defined as the absence of progression to ophthalmopathy over 18 months of follow-up. Hyperthyroidism patients were newly diagnosed, had a disease duration of under 2 months, and were aged 18 to 65 years. Exclusion was applied to patients with uncontrolled infections, other autoimmune diseases, pregnancy or lactation. Diagnoses were established on the basis of clinical symptoms, serum thyroxine and TRAb, thyroid ultrasound, and orbital computed tomography. Trizol reagent was used to extract total RNA, and RNA quality was then checked on an Agilent 2100 Bioanalyzer. Note on this clonotype: Which antigen it targets is not known. No base-level quality is on record; no much larger clone is a single base apart.

TCR beta CDR3 regions were amplified from RNA transcripts. The first round of RT-PCR for the TCR CDR3 was performed with the HTBI primer set and the Qiagen OneStep RT-PCR kit. The libraries were constructed in a second round of multiplex PCR and then size-selected and purified. Paired-end sequencing of the libraries was performed with 100 bp reads on an Illumina HiSeq2000. The authors' pipeline ran thus. Raw data were processed with SOAPnuke, discarding reads with adapters, uncalled bases, mean Phred below 15, or no exact constant-primer or identifier match. COPE v1.2.5 was used to merge high-quality paired reads, and clonotypes were defined as unique nucleotide sequences. MiTCR v1.1 was used to align the clonotypes against IMGT TRBV, TRBD and TRBJ reference segments. Only V-J combinations with frequency above 0.0001, covering roughly 99% of repertoires, were analysed. The TCS score was defined as F50 (clonal expansion) divided by E x V (chaos), with BLOSUM62-based TCRdist calculated between CDR3 peptides within each V-J. Welch's t-statistics and random forest reduced around 520 V-J features to roughly 13, which were used in a naive Bayes classifier (R e1071). The similarity between thyroid and blood repertoires was quantified using the Morisita-Horn index. Clones were called with MiXCR by TCRdb after fastp trimmed the public reads at Q25, and only in-frame beta chains were retained. For every CDR3 protein sequence, its rows merge into one entry that carries the most common genes and DNA. These V and J calls rely on TCRdb rather than the paper's analysis. The sample profile shows 530,000 or so distinct CDR3 sequences; more than 45% of them were found once. Together, the top ten hold around 7.7% of the sample.

The CDR3 runs 14 residues from the cysteine to the phenylalanine. Only CDR3 DNA is held: 42 bases, read in frame from base 1. According to the germline V gene (reference sequence), CDR1 reads DFQATT and CDR2 reads SNEGSKA. Deletion took 3 bases off V and 0 bases off J, with a span of 11 bases between the germline ends. The chain links TRBV20-1 with TRBJ2-5, with TRBD1 tentatively as D gene (6 bases match). The clonotype was recovered from a woman under 30 with Graves' hyperthyroidism. The sample comprised peripheral blood or thyroid tissue (not recorded which). The CDR3 reads CSARREGDQETQYF. In nucleotides, the sequence is TGCAGTGCTAGGCGCGAGGGGGACCAAGAGACCCAGTACTTC.